One and the same sample provided the 15 T cell receptor beta chains below, sequenced in a study of a mutant IDH1 vaccine in newly diagnosed glioma. This table comes from immunoSEQ multiplex PCR, and its TCRdb copy is limited to in-frame clones, with some not included. The sample has fewer than 50,000 clones, 92% seen once. The sample's time point: baseline, week 1 (first vaccination visit). Stated treatment: pre-vaccination baseline after standard-of-care therapy. This specimen consisted of PBMCs, obtained from a glioma patient treated with radiotherapy, temozolomide or both. All receptors come from a man between 18 and 35 years old with glioma.

V gene TRBV29-1 combines with J gene TRBJ2-3, with D possibly called TRBD1 or TRBD2 (6 bases each). Trimming cost V 4 bases and J 1 base, with 15 bases left between them. Germline lookup yields CDR1 SQVTM and CDR2 ANQGSEA. CDR3 length: 15 amino acids. CDR3 sequence (DNA): TGCAGCGTTGTAGGGGGGCTATTCGGCACAGATACGCAGTATTTT. Protein: CSVVGGLFGTDTQYF.

The sample holds one count of this clone. V usage is TRBV9 and J usage is TRBJ2-1; 7 bases align to TRBD2. Germline V gives CDR1 SGDLS, CDR2 YYNGEE. The CDR3 loop spans 15 amino acids. Trimming removed 0 bases from V and 5 bases from J; junction bases left unmatched: 5. The CDR3 DNA reads TGTGCCAGCAGCGTAGGTAGCGGGCTTCACAATGAGCAGTTCTTC. Translation: CASSVGSGLHNEQFF.

The V call is TRBV7-2, the J call TRBJ1-2; D is ambiguous. The CDR3 runs to 13 residues. Germline V gives CDR1 SGHTA, CDR2 FQGNSA. With 3 bases removed from V and 6 bases from J, the gap between germline ends came to 11 bases. This chain's CDR3 is CASSFLGPDGYTF. CDR3 sequence (DNA): TGTGCCAGCAGCTTCTTGGGCCCCGATGGCTACACCTTC.

The rearrangement joins TRBV29-1 to TRBJ2-1; 11 bases agree with TRBD2. CDR1 and CDR2 (germline): SQVTM, ANQGSEA. The CDR3 extends over 14 amino acids. V shed 5 bases and J 5 bases; nucleotides not matched to a gene: 5. The CDR3 loop is CSVYSGRANNEQFF. The CDR3, as DNA: TGCAGCGTTTATAGCGGGAGGGCTAACAATGAGCAGTTCTTC.

This clone was detected only once. V is TRBV7-9 and J is TRBJ1-4; maybe TRBD1 (5 bases). The V and J ends lost 5 bases and 3 bases respectively, with 13 bases between them. The CDR3 runs to 15 residues. CDR1 SEHNR and CDR2 FQNEAQ come from the germline V gene (reference sequence). CDR3 residues: CASSQTRGPNEKLFF. The CDR3 DNA is TGTGCCAGCAGCCAAACGAGGGGACCTAATGAAAAACTGTTTTTT.

The rearrangement joins TRBV9 to TRBJ2-1; 11 positions match TRBD2. Germline lookup yields CDR1 SGDLS and CDR2 YYNGEE. This CDR3 comprises 16 residues. Trimming cost V 0 bases and J 1 base; bases outside gene matches: 0. The CDR3 loop reads CASSVGLAGSYNEQFF. The CDR3 DNA follows: TGTGCCAGCAGCGTAGGACTAGCGGGGTCCTACAATGAGCAGTTCTTC.

The genes are TRBV5-1 and TRBJ1-6; 8 bases match TRBD1. Looked up from germline, CDR1 is SGHRS and CDR2 is YFSETQ. The CDR3 covers 15 residues. The V segment lost 0 bases and the J segment 7 bases; nucleotides outside the gene matches: 3. CDR3: CASSLGQGFNSPLHF. In nucleotides, the CDR3 is TGCGCCAGCAGCTTGGGACAGGGGTTCAATTCACCCCTCCACTTT.

This sequence joins TRBV7-9 and TRBJ2-2; possibly TRBD2 for D (5 bases). The CDR3 runs 15 residues. Trimming left V 1 base short and J 6 bases short, with 12 bases between. Germline V gives CDR1 SEHNR, CDR2 FQNEAQ (reference sequence). CDR3 protein: CASSLVGSRAGELFF. The DNA of the CDR3 is TGTGCCAGCAGCTTAGTAGGGAGTCGGGCCGGGGAGCTGTTTTTT.

The chain has TRBV9 and TRBJ2-1; D is unresolved. V gave up 0 bases and J gave up 4 bases, with 11 bases separating them. CDR1 and CDR2 from the germline V gene are SGDLS and YYNGEE. The CDR3 loop spans 15 amino acids. The CDR3 protein is CASSVGPLNYNEQFF. The CDR3 DNA reads as TGTGCCAGCAGCGTAGGGCCGCTTAATTACAATGAGCAGTTCTTC.

The chain joins TRBV5-1 to TRBJ2-1; 7 bases are shared with TRBD2. This CDR3 region has 15 residues. V lost 7 bases and J lost 0; bases outside the gene matches: 7. Germline CDR1 reads SGHRS; CDR2 reads YFSETQ. In DNA, the CDR3 is TGCGCCAGCTTGGCTAGCGGCAACTCCTACAATGAGCAGTTCTTC. This gives the protein CASLASGNSYNEQFF.

The V call is TRBV7-9, the J call TRBJ1-5, with 11 bases matching TRBD1. The CDR3 loop spans 15 amino acids. Per germline, CDR1 SEHNR and CDR2 FQNEAQ (reference sequence). Germline trimming cut 4 bases from V and 3 bases from J; bases unmatched to any gene: 2. This chain's CDR3 is CASSWGQGDNQPQHF. CDR3 bases: TGTGCCAGCAGCTGGGGACAGGGGGACAATCAGCCCCAGCATTTT.

This chain uses TRBV5-4 with TRBJ2-1; 8 bases are a match to TRBD2. CDR1 SGHNT and CDR2 YYREEE come from the germline V gene (reference sequence). The V segment lost 0 bases and the J segment 5 bases; nucleotides outside the gene matches: 4. This CDR3 contains 15 residues. In DNA form, the CDR3 reads TGTGCCAGCAGCTTGGCCGGTAGCGGGAACAATGAGCAGTTCTTC. Protein sequence: CASSLAGSGNNEQFF.

This sequence joins TRBV30 and TRBJ2-7; TRBD1 agrees at 10 bases. CDR3 size: 13 residues. V dropped 7 bases and J dropped 2; count of bases not matched to a gene: 5. Germline V CDR1 and CDR2: GTSNPN, SVGIG (reference sequence). Here the CDR3 DNA reads TGTGCCTATTCCGGGACAGGGGCCTACGAGCAGTACTTC. It yields the protein CAYSGTGAYEQYF.

The chain carries TRBV4-2 and TRBJ1-2, with D possibly matching TRBD1 (5 bases). This CDR3 region has 15 residues. Trimming cost V 1 base and J 4 bases, with 13 bases left between them. The V gene's germline CDR1 is LGHNA and CDR2 YNFKEQ. CDR3 DNA sequence: TGTGCCAGCAGCCAAGGCGGGGGGACGGGCTATGGCTACACCTTC. Its translation is CASSQGGGTGYGYTF.

The chain couples TRBV9 to TRBJ2-5; 12 bases are a match to TRBD2. The ends lost 3 bases at V and 5 bases at J; junction bases unmatched: 8. In germline, CDR1 is SGDLS, CDR2 YYNGEE. CDR3 length: 16 amino acids. CDR3 amino acids: CASSGWSSGRVETQYF. As DNA, the CDR3 is TGTGCCAGCAGCGGCTGGTCTAGCGGGAGGGTTGAGACCCAGTACTTC.